These 5 T cell receptor beta chains originate from one sample sequenced in a study of cytomegalovirus exposure and HLA in healthy donors. PCR was performed using 60 Vbeta and 13 Jbeta primers. The assay was immunoSEQ multiplex PCR, and TCRdb's table has in-frame clones only and misses some. Seen here are around 20,000 clones, more than 80% observed once, and the top ten hold around a fifth. Sequencing was carried out using PBMCs. The receptors originated from a human donor in good health.

This chain links TRBV19 with TRBJ1-1, with 7 bases that match TRBD1. CDR3 size: 15 residues. The ends lost 4 bases at V and 0 bases at J; junction bases unmatched: 5. Germline V gene data show CDR1 as LNHDA and CDR2 as SQIVND (reference sequence). The CDR3 coding sequence is TGTGCCAGTAGTAGGACAGGCGGAATGAACACTGAAGCTTTCTTT. Amino acid sequence: CASSRTGGMNTEAFF.

The chain couples TRBV6-6 to TRBJ1-6, with D perhaps TRBD1 (6 bases). This CDR3 has 13 amino acids. Germline CDR1 is MNHNY and CDR2 is SVGAGI (reference sequence). V was cut by 7 bases and J by 12 bases, with 16 bases left in between. DNA for the CDR3: TGTGCCAGCACAAGACAGCAGGGACAACCCCTCCACTTT. Encoded protein: CASTRQQGQPLHF.

The chain carries TRBV19 and TRBJ2-7, with a weak D call TRBD2 (6 bases). Deletions cut 5 bases from V and 1 base from J, with 18 bases between. This CDR3 is built from 16 residues. Germline CDR1 reads LNHDA; CDR2 reads SQIVND (reference sequence). In DNA form, the CDR3 reads TGTGCCAGTAGTCCTCGGGGTAGCGGACCGTCCTACGAGCAGTACTTC. Protein product: CASSPRGSGPSYEQYF.

The chain is built from TRBV5-1 and TRBJ1-5, with TRBD1 matching over 9 bases. Germline V gene sequence: CDR1 SGHRS, CDR2 YFSETQ. This CDR3 is built from 14 residues. With 4 bases clipped from V and 5 bases from J, the junction kept 4 bases outside the gene matches. The CDR3 protein is CASSPWTGDQPQHF. The CDR3 nucleotides read TGCGCCAGCAGCCCCTGGACAGGGGATCAGCCCCAGCATTTT.

The chain couples TRBV4-1 to TRBJ2-1; 9 bases match TRBD1. Germline V gene data show CDR1 as MGHRA and CDR2 as YSYEKL. The CDR3 runs to 16 residues. V gave up 3 bases and J gave up 7 bases; unmatched junction bases: 10. DNA for the CDR3: TGCGCCAGCAGCCAGGAGGGACAGGGCCATGGGAATGAGCAGTTCTTC. It yields the protein CASSQEGQGHGNEQFF.